The TCR beta chain under discussion was sequenced for a study of CD8+ T cells in alopecia areata. Study background: By percentage of affected scalp area, the severity of treated patients was scored. General study results and limits: Scalp clonality, along with expanded CD8+ clones among the top 100, was significantly decreased by tofacitinib. Under tofacitinib, numerous expanded lesional clonotypes remained detectable in scalp and blood.

Noted treatment: oral pan-JAK inhibitor, 5-10 mg twice daily. Individuals with alopecia areata gave both lesional scalp punch biopsies and peripheral blood for collection. Regarding this clone: Its antigen is unknown.

The authors extracted RNA and reverse transcribed it into cDNA as the sequencing template. Measured with immunoSEQ multiplex PCR; TCRdb has only the in-frame clones, and not every one. The table has 60,000 to 85,000 clones, approximately 29% seen once. CDR1 is SQVTM, CDR2 ANQGSEA, per germline. The V segment lost 0 bases and the J segment 6 bases; nucleotides outside the gene matches: 7. There are 15 residues in the CDR3. The chain combines TRBV29-1 with TRBJ1-1, with 10 bases that match TRBD1. Sequenced material: CD8+ T cells sorted from blood, taken at week 4, from a patient treated with tofacitinib. This clonotype was obtained from a human donor with alopecia areata. DNA of the CDR3: TGCAGCGTTGAAGACAATGGACAGGGGGTATCTGAAGCTTTCTTT. It yields the protein CSVEDNGQGVSEAFF.